This T cell receptor (beta chain) was captured by sequencing in a study of blood T cell repertoires in COVID-19. Sequencing was performed with immunoSEQ multiplex PCR; in TCRdb, only in-frame clones are kept and a portion is missing. The profile covers 250,000 or so clones, with about nine tenths appearing a single time and 3% taken by the ten largest. V dropped 5 bases and J dropped 12; count of bases not matched to a gene: 6. CDR3 size: 13 residues. Germline values: CDR1 KGHSH, CDR2 LQKENI. The specimen sequenced was peripheral blood. The chain uses TRBV18 and TRBJ1-4; TRBD1 agrees at 10 bases. This TCR derives from a woman aged 25 to 39 with active or convalescent COVID-19. For the CDR3, the DNA is TGTGCCAGCTCAGCGGGACAGGGGTTTGAACTGTTTTTT. Encoded protein: CASSAGQGFELFF. Complete variable domain (other parts from reference TRBV18 and TRBJ1-4): NAGVMQNPRHLVRRRGQEARLRCSPMKGHSHVYWYRQLPEEGLKFMVYLQKENIIDESGMPKERFSAEFPKEGPSILRIQQVVRGDSAAYFCASSAGQGFELFFGSGTQLSVL.